This T cell receptor (beta chain) was captured in a study of cytomegalovirus exposure and HLA in healthy donors. Trimming cost V 5 bases and J 6 bases, with 14 bases left between them. In germline, CDR1 is LNHNV, CDR2 YYDKDF (reference sequence). The CDR3 extends over 13 amino acids. Amplification used 60 Vbeta primers and 13 Jbeta primers. The repertoire was sequenced with immunoSEQ multiplex PCR; TCRdb's copy has only in-frame clones and lacks some. The table includes roughly 150,000 clones, roughly three quarters detected once. This sequence originates from a male donor in good health and CMV-seronegative. Sequenced: PBMCs. V gene TRBV15 combines with J gene TRBJ2-7; tentative D call: TRBD2 (5 bases). The DNA for the CDR3 is TGTGCCACCAGCGTCCTTCGAGGAGGCGAGCAGTACTTC. Its translation: CATSVLRGGEQYF.